This TCR beta chain came from a study of T cells of healthy individuals (dated by TCRdb to about 2018). On this clonotype itself: Its target antigen remains unknown. Within one base of it there is no much larger clone, and no base qualities were kept.

The germline V gene yields SGHRS for CDR1 and YFSETQ for CDR2. Including the terminal cysteine and phenylalanine, the CDR3 comprises 16 residues. The read is trimmed to its CDR3 DNA, 48 bases read in frame from base 1. The V end loses 3 bases and the J end loses 6 bases, and a stretch of 20 bases separates them. The library was produced with 5' RACE. Sequencing was performed on an Illumina MiSeq. The public reads were run again by TCRdb, first through fastp at Q25 and then through MiXCR, and only productive beta chains were kept. CDR3 protein sequences are deduplicated, and each keeps its most common genes and DNA. The sample data list 63,000 or so distinct CDR3 sequences, and 15% to 20% of these were observed just once. The top ten clones comprise roughly 4.7% of the sample.

The sequence was obtained from a human donor in good health. The chain joins TRBV5-1 to TRBJ2-3, with TRBD2 tentatively as D gene (5 bases match). The nucleotide sequence reads as follows: TGCGCCAGCAGCTCACTAGATCCCCAAGCTGCGGATACGCAGTATTTT. Its protein reads: CASSSLDPQAADTQYF.